One and the same sample provided the 27 T cell receptor beta chains below, sequenced in a study of T cells in women clearing cervical HPV infection. The repertoire was sequenced with immunoSEQ multiplex PCR; TCRdb's copy has only in-frame clones and lacks some. The sample totals 30,000 to 35,000 clones; its top ten clones hold over 1.5%. The source material was blood buffy coat. The source is a woman between 18 and 69 years old with a cervical HPV16 infection that either progressed to CIN3+ or cleared (not recorded which).

Note on this clone: Read data end 3 residues before the CDR3 end; the end is taken from the germline J gene. This chain links TRBV28 with TRBJ1-3, with D maybe TRBD1 (5 bases). Trimming removed 3 bases from V and 0 bases from J, with 9 bases in between. Per the germline V gene, CDR1 is MDHEN and CDR2 is SYDVKM. CDR3 length: 15 residues. CDR3 in amino acids: CASSFYGASGNTIYF. The CDR3 bases that were read are TGTGCCAGCAGTTTTTATGGGGCCTCTGGAAACACC.

CDR3 DNA (partial): TGCGCCAGCAGCTTGGACGGACTAGCGGGAGCTGGGGCCAACGTC. This codes for CASSLDGLAGAGANV. The whole CDR3 protein reads CASSLDGLAGAGANVLTF. V usage is TRBV5-1 and J usage is TRBJ2-6; TRBD2 matches 13 bases. The read terminates 3 residues ahead of where the CDR3 ends, so the germline J gene completes it. CDR1 is SGHRS, CDR2 YFSETQ, per germline. J gave up 2 bases and V 0 bases, and 2 bases lay outside the gene matches. This CDR3 has 18 residues.

Of note for this clone: The CDR3 end falls 3 residues outside the read, so it is completed with the germline J gene. The chain employs TRBV7-9 and TRBJ1-1; D is possibly TRBD1 (6 bases). Germline CDR1 and CDR2: SEHNR and FQNEAQ (reference sequence). The CDR3 is made up of 13 amino acids. The covered CDR3 bases are TGTGCCAGCAGCTTAGTCGGGGGGCTCGAG. This sequence encodes CASSLVGGLE. The whole CDR3 protein is CASSLVGGLEAFF.

Measured by frequency, this clone is medium-sized (0.01 to 0.1%). The read ends 3 residues early relative to the CDR3; the germline J gene fills the gap. J is TRBJ2-2 and V is TRBV29-1; no definite D call. Per the germline V gene, CDR1 is SQVTM and CDR2 is ANQGSEA. The CDR3 contains 13 residues. V was trimmed by 4 bases and J by 2 bases, leaving 8 bases between them. Partial CDR3 DNA: TGCAGCGTTGGGTACACCAACACCGGGGAG. Residues: CSVGYTNTGE. The full CDR3 protein is CSVGYTNTGELFF.

Concerning this clone itself: The CDR3 end falls 3 residues outside the read, so it is completed with the germline J gene. This chain links TRBV18 with TRBJ2-1; 7 bases are a match to TRBD1. CDR1 and CDR2 (germline): KGHSH, LQKENI. The CDR3 contains 15 residues. Losses at the gene ends were 2 bases for V and 4 bases for J; bases not matched to a gene: 5. CDR3 in amino acids: CASSPGTVLYNEQFF. The CDR3 bases that were read are TGTGCCAGCTCACCAGGGACAGTCCTATACAATGAG.

With regard to this clone: The DNA ends 3 residues before the CDR3 does, and the rest of the CDR3 is filled in from the germline J gene. The sample carries other DNA sequences with the same CDR3. The rearrangement joins TRBV2 to TRBJ1-2; no firm D call. V was cut by 2 bases and J by 7 bases, with 11 bases left in between. CDR3 length equals 13 residues. Germline assignment: CDR1 SNHLY and CDR2 FYNNEI. CDR3 region: CASSEQPRGGYTF. The DNA read from the CDR3 is TGTGCCAGCAGTGAACAGCCCCGGGGTGGC. The complete variable domain, with remaining parts taken from reference TRBV2 and TRBJ1-2, reads EPEVTQTPSHQVTQMGQEVILRCVPISNHLYFYWYRQILGQKVEFLVSFYNNEISEKSEIFDDQFSVERPDGSNFTLKIRSTKLEDSAMYFCASSEQPRGGYTFGSGTRLTVV.

As regards this clone: The CDR3 goes on 3 residues after the read ends, and that part is filled in from the germline J gene. The chain recombines TRBV5-1 with TRBJ2-7; the D gene is possibly TRBD1 (6 bases). Trimming shortened V by 7 bases and J by 2 bases, and 13 bases separated the two germline ends. From germline, CDR1 is SGHRS and CDR2 YFSETQ. CDR3 length: 13 residues. The part of the CDR3 DNA that was read is TGCGCCAGCGGGGAAGGGGGACCCTACGAG. The encoded protein is CASGEGGPYE. The entire CDR3 sequence reads CASGEGGPYEQYF.

Turning to this clone: Coverage ceases 3 residues before the CDR3 finishes, and the germline J gene fills in the end. The chain has TRBV5-1 and TRBJ2-1; possibly TRBD2 for D (5 bases). Germline CDR1 is SGHRS and CDR2 is YFSETQ. This CDR3 is 14 amino acids long. V shed 0 bases and J shed 6 bases, with 10 bases lying between them. The CDR3 DNA, read in part, is TGCGCCAGCAGCTTGGCCGGGGTCGGCAATGAG. This translates into CASSLAGVGNE. The whole CDR3 reads CASSLAGVGNEQFF.

In the case of this clone: The read halts 3 residues ahead of the CDR3 end, with the missing end drawn from the germline J gene. The V call is TRBV5-1, the J call TRBJ2-3, with 9 bases that match TRBD1. Germline V CDR1 and CDR2: SGHRS, YFSETQ. This CDR3 is 17 amino acids long. V lost 2 bases to trimming and J lost 1 base; unmatched junction nucleotides: 8. This chain's CDR3 is CASSFTGGIQGTDTQYF. CDR3 DNA (partial): TGCGCCAGCAGCTTTACAGGGGGCATACAGGGCACAGATACG.

About this clone: The sequenced fragment ends 3 residues before the CDR3 boundary, so the rest is inferred from the germline J gene. The chain uses TRBV12-3 or TRBV12-4 and TRBJ2-7; 9 bases fit TRBD2. This CDR3 has 14 residues. The trim removed 7 bases at V and 2 bases at J, leaving 6 bases unmatched. The chain's CDR3 is CASTSTSGPYEQYF. The CDR3 bases that were read are TGTGCCAGCACCTCGACTAGCGGACCCTACGAG.

Points on this clone: With the read ending 3 residues before the CDR3 end, the germline J gene is used to fill in that end. The rearrangement uses TRBV5-1 and TRBJ2-7; no firm D call. Germline lookup yields CDR1 SGHRS and CDR2 YFSETQ. Trimming stripped 0 bases from V and 5 bases from J, with 6 bases between. This CDR3 spans 12 amino acids. The CDR3 here is CASSLEGDEQYF. The CDR3 DNA, read in part, is TGCGCCAGCAGCTTGGAAGGTGACGAG. Combining the CDR3 with reference TRBV5-1 and TRBJ2-7 gives the whole variable domain KAGVTQTPRYLIKTRGQQVTLSCSPISGHRSVSWYQQTPGQGLQFLFEYFSETQRNKGNFPGRFSGRQFSNSRSEMNVSTLELGDSALYLCASSLEGDEQYFGPGTRLTVT.

Regarding this clone: From the germline J gene comes the end of the CDR3, since the read stops 3 residues before it. The rearrangement uses TRBV11-3 and TRBJ2-7; 7 bases align to TRBD1. Germline V CDR1 and CDR2: SGHNT, YENEEA. CDR3 length: 15 amino acids. V lost 5 bases, J lost 5 bases, and 12 bases stayed unmatched. The part of the CDR3 DNA that was read is TGTGCCAGCAGCCACAGAGACAGGGTTTTCAACGAG. Translated, it gives CASSHRDRVFNE. From start to end, the CDR3 is CASSHRDRVFNEQYF. Full variable domain (rest looked up from reference TRBV11-3 and TRBJ2-7): EAGVVQSPRYKIIEKKQPVAFWCNPISGHNTLYWYLQNLGQGPELLIRYENEEAVDDSQLPKDRFSAERLKGVDSTLKIQPAELGDSAVYLCASSHRDRVFNEQYFGPGTRLTVT.

Points on this clone: The read ends 3 residues before the CDR3 terminus; that terminus is restored from the germline J gene. The V gene is TRBV7-3, the J gene TRBJ2-7, with TRBD1 matching 11 bases. The length of the CDR3 is 15 residues. CDR1 is SGHTA, CDR2 FQGTGA, per germline. V lost 3 bases to trimming and J lost 0 bases; unmatched junction nucleotides: 1. The CDR3 loop is CASSFGTGGSYEQYF. Partial CDR3 DNA: TGTGCCAGCAGCTTCGGGACAGGGGGCTCCTACGAG.

With respect to this clone: The read terminates 3 residues before the CDR3 end, so the remaining end is supplied by the germline J gene. Additional DNA sequences in this sample encode the identical CDR3. The V and J genes are TRBV11-3 and TRBJ2-3, with TRBD2 matching 7 bases. Germline loops: CDR1 SGHNT, CDR2 YENEEA. With V trimmed by 1 base and J by 1 base, 2 bases remained unmatched. The CDR3 length is 15 residues. The CDR3 here is CASSLGTSGTDTQYF. The CDR3 bases that were read are TGTGCCAGCAGCTTAGGAACTAGCGGCACAGATACG.

Comment on this clone: The missing CDR3 end, 3 residues past where the read stops, is filled in from the germline J gene. V and J are TRBV28 and TRBJ2-5, with 7 bases lining up with TRBD2. V shed 5 bases, J shed 2 bases, and the junction held 8 bases outside the gene matches. The CDR3 length is 15 residues. From germline, CDR1 is MDHEN and CDR2 SYDVKM. The CDR3 DNA, read in part, is TGTGCCAGCAGTAAGCGGGGTGGGCTTCAAGAGACC. Protein: CASSKRGGLQET. The full CDR3 sequence reads CASSKRGGLQETQYF.

Of note for this clone: Read data end 3 residues before the CDR3 end; the end is taken from the germline J gene. This rearrangement joins TRBV7-8 to TRBJ2-1, with D perhaps matching TRBD1 (6 bases). V gave up 1 base and J gave up 5 bases, with 18 bases separating them. CDR3 size: 17 residues. Germline CDR1 is SGHVS and CDR2 is FQNEAQ. Incomplete CDR3 DNA: TGTGCCAGCAGCTTAGTTGGAGTGTGGACAGTAAACAATGAG. This gives the protein CASSLVGVWTVNNE. The full-length CDR3 reads as CASSLVGVWTVNNEQFF.

A remark on this clone: The read terminates 3 residues before the CDR3 end, so the remaining end is supplied by the germline J gene. This chain uses TRBV10-3 with TRBJ2-7, with D perhaps TRBD2 (5 bases). V was cut by 2 bases and J by 4 bases, with 6 bases left in between. This CDR3 has 12 residues. Germline V gene data show CDR1 as ENHRY and CDR2 as SYGVKD. This chain's CDR3 is CAISESGYEQYF. The sequenced part of the CDR3 DNA is TGTGCCATCAGTGAGAGCGGATACGAG.

To note about this clone: The DNA ends 3 residues before the CDR3 does, and the rest of the CDR3 is filled in from the germline J gene. The V gene is TRBV30, the J gene TRBJ1-6; D uncertain. The length of the CDR3 is 13 residues. Germline-derived CDR1 and CDR2 are GTSNPN and SVGIG (reference sequence). Trimming removed 3 bases from V and 6 bases from J, with 9 bases in between. CDR3: CAWRVYSNSPLHF. CDR3 DNA, as far as it was read: TGTGCCTGGAGAGTGTACAGTAATTCACCC.

Comment on this clone: The CDR3 extends 3 residues past the end of the read, so its final part is completed from the germline J gene. This sequence joins TRBV5-4 and TRBJ2-3; D is unclear. CDR1 is SGHNT and CDR2 is YYREEE in the germline V gene (reference sequence). This CDR3 has 14 residues. The sequenced CDR3 bases are TGTGCCAGCAGCTTGGTCGGTTACCAAGAGACG. As protein: CASSLVGYQET. From start to end, the CDR3 is CASSLVGYQETQYF. Full variable domain (outside the CDR3, taken from reference TRBV5-4 and TRBJ2-3): ETGVTQSPTHLIKTRGQQVTLRCSSQSGHNTVSWYQQALGQGPQFIFQYYREEENGRGNFPPRFSGLQFPNYSSELNVNALELDDSALYLCASSLVGYQETQYFGPGTRLTVL.

Remarks on this clone: The read halts 3 residues ahead of the CDR3 end, with the missing end drawn from the germline J gene. The chain employs TRBV5-6 and TRBJ2-3, with 7 bases matching TRBD2. The germline V gene has CDR1 SGHDT and CDR2 YYEEEE. This CDR3 comprises 14 residues. CDR3 loop: CASSLGPLGGTQYF. CDR3 DNA, as far as it was read: TGTGCCAGCAGCTTGGGACCCCTCGGGGGGACG. Together with reference TRBV5-6 and TRBJ2-3, the CDR3 gives the full variable domain: DAGVTQSPTHLIKTRGQQVTLRCSPKSGHDTVSWYQQALGQGPQFIFQYYEEEERQRGNFPDRFSGHQFPNYSSELNVNALLLGDSALYLCASSLGPLGGTQYFGPGTRLTVL.

With respect to this clone: The read halts 3 residues ahead of the CDR3 end, with the missing end drawn from the germline J gene. The chain employs TRBV20-1 and TRBJ2-1; 8 bases are shared with TRBD2. This CDR3 is 16 amino acids long. Germline V gives CDR1 DFQATT, CDR2 SNEGSKA (reference sequence). J was trimmed by 4 bases and V by 1 base; bases with no gene match: 9. CDR3 bases read: TGCAGTGCTAGAGCTTCCGTAGCGGGGCAATACAATGAG. Residues: CSARASVAGQYNE. The whole CDR3 reads CSARASVAGQYNEQFF.

As regards this clone: From the germline J gene comes the end of the CDR3, since the read stops 3 residues before it. V is TRBV11-3 and J is TRBJ2-2; 7 bases agree with TRBD2. The CDR3 spans 15 residues. V shed 3 bases and J 7 bases; nucleotides not matched to a gene: 8. Germline V CDR1 and CDR2: SGHNT, YENEEA. The CDR3 bases that were read are TGTGCCAGCAGCTTTTCGTCCGGGGGGTACGGGGAG. Amino acids: CASSFSSGGYGE. The whole CDR3 sequence is CASSFSSGGYGELFF.

For this clone: The read halts 3 residues ahead of the CDR3 end, with the missing end drawn from the germline J gene. V and J are TRBV7-3 and TRBJ2-3; a weak D match, TRBD1 (5 bases). CDR1 is SGHTA, CDR2 FQGTGA, per germline. This CDR3 has 16 amino acids. V was cut by 4 bases and J by 1 base, with 15 bases left in between. The sequenced CDR3 bases are TGTGCCAGCAGCTCAGGGTGGGATCCGCGCACAGATACG. It codes for CASSSGWDPRTDT. The entire CDR3 is CASSSGWDPRTDTQYF.

Remarks on this clone: The read halts 3 residues ahead of the CDR3 end, with the missing end drawn from the germline J gene. The gene calls are TRBV7-9 and TRBJ1-2; 10 positions match TRBD1. The CDR3 consists of 13 residues. The V gene's germline CDR1 is SEHNR and CDR2 FQNEAQ (reference sequence). CDR3 DNA, as far as it was read: TGTGCCAGCAGCTTAGGGGGACAGGGGACC. Translation gives CASSLGGQGT. The whole CDR3 region reads CASSLGGQGTYTF.

As for this clone: The observed sequence ends 3 residues before the CDR3 terminus, with the missing tail filled in from the germline J gene. The chain uses TRBV19 and TRBJ2-2; tentatively, D is TRBD1 (5 bases). This CDR3 has 16 residues. Per germline, CDR1 LNHDA and CDR2 SQIVND (reference sequence). The covered CDR3 bases are TGTGCCAGTAGTATTTGGGCCGGCTCTGGGGCCAACGTG. Encoded protein: CASSIWAGSGANV. From start to end, the CDR3 is CASSIWAGSGANVLFF.

Incomplete CDR3 DNA: TGCAGTGCTAGAGACCACTGGGACTCACAGACCAGTGAG. Translated, it gives CSARDHWDSQTSE. The entire CDR3 is CSARDHWDSQTSEQFF. The chain links TRBV20-1 to TRBJ2-1, with D perhaps matching TRBD2 (6 bases). Read sequence stops 3 residues before the CDR3 end, and the germline J gene provides the missing end. V was shortened by 0 bases and J by 9 bases, with 21 bases between the two germline ends. CDR3 size: 16 residues. CDR1 and CDR2 (germline): DFQATT, SNEGSKA (reference sequence).

Incomplete CDR3 DNA: TGCAGTGCTAGCAGGAGCAATACG. Encoded protein: CSASRSNT. The full CDR3 protein is CSASRSNTQYF. The V and J genes are TRBV20-1 and TRBJ2-3, with D hard to call. Read coverage stops 3 residues before the CDR3 terminus; the germline J gene supplies the remainder. CDR3 length equals 11 residues. Germline values: CDR1 DFQATT, CDR2 SNEGSKA (reference sequence). V lost 3 bases to trimming and J lost 7 bases, with 8 bases between them.